This entry describes one T cell receptor (beta chain). Its antigen is unknown. TCRdb reanalysed the reads using MiXCR and keeps one entry per CDR3 protein. Of around 140,000 distinct CDR3 sequences in the sample, over 30% were seen once. The sample originates from a study of T cell repertoires in cytomegalovirus infection. Study-level information: The authors used CMV epitopes that were HLA-C-restricted (recently identified) and HLA-B-restricted (well studied). Matching HLA type, along with CMV infection, was indicated by public TCR beta signatures. The study, taken as a whole, reports: CMV carriers with the relevant HLA were identified by cumulative public TCR beta family frequency.

V was trimmed by 0 bases and J by 7 bases, leaving 15 bases between them. This CDR3 is built from 15 residues. Germline CDR1 and CDR2: SQVTM and ANQGSEA. The chain joins TRBV29-1 to TRBJ1-4; no clear D. The source of this sequence is a human donor in good health (CMV status not recorded). Some clones in this sample may be carry-over from other donors' samples. The sample was CD8+ T cells from cultured PBMCs, taken from culture after CMV antigen stimulation. The CDR3 DNA sequence: TGCAGCGTTGAAGATCGGGGAGGGCTTGGTGAAAAACTGTTTTTT. Translation: CSVEDRGGLGEKLFF.